A single T cell receptor beta chain is shown here with its context. Its cognate antigen has yet to be identified. Per-nucleotide qualities are absent, and no much larger clonotype sits a single base away. V was cut back by 10 bases and J by 8 bases, leaving a gap of 14 bases between them. From the germline V gene, CDR1 is MDHEN and CDR2 is SYDVKM. Measured from the cysteine to the phenylalanine, the CDR3 is 12 residues long. Of all the DNA, just the CDR3 is kept, 36 bases in frame from base 1. This specimen belongs to a study of T cell changes during pregnancy in multiple sclerosis (dated by TCRdb to between 2018 and 2020). As for the study more broadly: The study examined how the T cell repertoire changed over the course of pregnancy in women with multiple sclerosis.

Library preparation used the immunoSEQ multiplex PCR assay. What TCRdb holds here is the immuneACCESS table cut down to in-frame rearrangements. Part of the clones is not present; checked against another copy, under half of the missing clones reflect an unresolved V gene, and the others are unexplained. The sample table records approximately 50,000 clones; around 92% of these occur just once. The top ten clones comprise around 0.68% of the sample. Recombination connected TRBV28 to TRBJ1-4, and possibly TRBD1, on 6 matching bases. Material: CD4+ T cells from peripheral blood mononuclear cells, obtained in the third trimester of pregnancy. The TCR was taken from a female donor with multiple sclerosis, enrolled in a pregnancy study. The nucleotides read TGTGCCACAACCCAGGGGAGCGAAAAACTGTTTTTT. Its protein is CATTQGSEKLFF. The CDR3, completed at both ends by the reference TRBV28 and TRBJ1-4 genes, gives the full variable domain DVKVTQSSRYLVKRTGEKVFLECVQDMDHENMFWYRQDPGLGLRLIYFSYDVKMKEKGDIPEGYSVSREKKERFSLILESASTNQTSMYLCATTQGSEKLFFGSGTQLSVL.